This TCR beta chain stems from a study of T cells in Graves' hyperthyroidism and ophthalmopathy. The V and J ends lost 0 bases and 1 base respectively, with 10 bases between them. Germline CDR1 is GTSNPN and CDR2 is SVGIG (reference sequence). The length of the CDR3 is 15 residues. Whole-study results and caveats: Among clonotypes expanded in thyroid above 0.001, most were also found in blood.

Exclusion of a patient resulted from uncontrolled infection, other autoimmune disease, pregnancy or lactation. As regards this clonotype: Its antigen is not known.

TCR beta CDR3 regions were amplified from RNA transcripts. First-round RT-PCR targeting the TCR CDR3 was performed with the HTBI primer set. TCRdb redid the calling of the multiplex PCR reads with MiXCR, one entry per CDR3 protein. The table shows some 700,000 distinct CDR3 sequences, with around a sixth occurring only once. The chain is built from TRBV30 and TRBJ1-5; D is unclear. Sequencing input: blood. The sequence derives from a man aged 45-60 years with Graves' hyperthyroidism. The CDR3 region has the DNA TGTGCCTGGAGTGTACCCGACGGGAGCAATCAGCCCCAGCATTTT. This sequence encodes CAWSVPDGSNQPQHF.